Below are 15 T cell receptor beta chains sequenced from a single sample in a study of identical twins. Each CDR3 protein gets one entry after TCRdb re-called the 5' RACE reads with MiXCR. The sample yields some 570,000 distinct CDR3 sequences, more than 20% seen once. These records were also assigned to another study, of yellow fever vaccine responses in identical twins.

Sequencing was performed on CD4+ T cells sorted from blood. These receptors were taken from a woman younger than 30 in good health.

The CDR3 coding sequence is TGTGCCAGCAGCTTAATCCAAGGACTAGCGCAAGAGACCCAGTACTTC. Protein product: CASSLIQGLAQETQYF. The chain carries TRBV7-8 and TRBJ2-5; 9 bases line up with TRBD2. The germline CDR1 and CDR2 sequences are SGHVS and FQNEAQ. This CDR3 has 16 residues. V lost 2 bases, J lost 2 bases, and 6 bases stayed unmatched.

The rearrangement links TRBV3-1 to TRBJ1-2; perhaps TRBD1 as D (5 bases). Trimming left V 2 bases short and J 1 base short, with 11 bases between. The germline V gene encodes CDR1 LGHDT and CDR2 YNNKEL (reference sequence). CDR3 length: 15 amino acids. The CDR3 sequence is CASSQQGSNNYGYTF. The CDR3 nucleotides are TGTGCCAGCAGCCAACAGGGAAGCAATAACTATGGCTACACCTTC.

The sample holds a few counts of this clonotype. The chain has TRBV2 and TRBJ2-2, with D uncertain. The CDR3 contains 14 residues. From germline, CDR1 is SNHLY and CDR2 FYNNEI. The germline V and J ends were trimmed by 8 bases and 6 bases, with 16 bases remaining between them. Here the CDR3 reads CASLRRNSAGELFF. The CDR3 DNA is TGTGCCAGCCTGCGGCGGAACTCAGCCGGGGAGCTGTTTTTT.

V and J are TRBV20-1 and TRBJ2-1, with 7 positions matching TRBD1. The CDR3 sequence is 15 residues long. Germline V gene data show CDR1 as DFQATT and CDR2 as SNEGSKA (reference sequence). The J segment lost 3 bases and the V segment lost 2 bases, leaving 7 bases of the junction unmatched. The CDR3 coding sequence is TGCAGTGCTAGATGGCAGGGGGAAAACTACAATGAGCAGTTCTTC. Translation gives CSARWQGENYNEQFF.

This clonotype was detected a few times. The chain uses TRBV3-1 and TRBJ2-7; 9 bases align to TRBD1. The CDR3 runs 15 residues. Trimming removed 3 bases from V and 4 bases from J; junction bases left unmatched: 7. The germline CDR1 and CDR2 sequences are LGHDT and YNNKEL (reference sequence). CDR3 coding DNA: TGTGCCAGCAGCCACACGGACAGGGGAGGTTACGAGCAGTACTTC. Its translation is CASSHTDRGGYEQYF.

CDR3 sequence (DNA): TGTGCCAGCAGCTTCGTTAGGACAGGGGGCACCGGGGAGCTGTTTTTT. Its translation: CASSFVRTGGTGELFF. J is TRBJ2-2 and V is TRBV7-6, with 10 bases identical to TRBD1. Germline CDR1 and CDR2: SGHVS and FNYEAQ. This CDR3 has 16 amino acids. Trimming cost V 3 bases and J 4 bases; bases outside gene matches: 5.

This clonotype was seen a handful of times. The chain couples TRBV10-3 to TRBJ2-7, with D tentatively TRBD1 (7 bases). The CDR3 has 13 residues. With 2 bases removed from V and 4 bases from J, the gap between germline ends came to 9 bases. Germline CDR1 reads ENHRY; CDR2 reads SYGVKD. This CDR3 is CAISEQGGYEQYF. Here the CDR3 DNA reads TGTGCCATCAGTGAGCAGGGGGGTTACGAGCAGTACTTC.

The rearrangement uses TRBV5-1 and TRBJ2-3, with D possibly TRBD1 on 6 matching bases. Trimming took 3 bases from V and 0 from J, leaving 11 bases between them. From germline, CDR1 is SGHRS and CDR2 YFSETQ. This CDR3 region has 15 residues. CDR3 region: CASSSTGSSTDTQYF. The CDR3 DNA sequence: TGCGCCAGCAGCTCTACAGGGTCGAGCACAGATACGCAGTATTTT.

This chain connects TRBV23-1 to TRBJ1-1; D unresolved. TRBV23-1 is classed as an ORF, of uncertain function. Trimming removed 2 bases from V and 3 bases from J, with 16 bases in between. The CDR3 length is 16 residues. CDR3 amino acids: CASSQERSDGDTEAFF. Written as DNA, the CDR3 is TGCGCCAGCAGTCAAGAGAGGTCAGACGGAGACACTGAAGCTTTCTTT.

In DNA, the CDR3 is TGTGCCAGCAGCCTAACAAATAGGAACGAGCAGTACGTC. Translated: CASSLTNRNEQYV. The rearrangement uses TRBV2 and TRBJ2-7; no reliable D call. This CDR3 contains 13 residues. Germline V CDR1 and CDR2: SNHLY, FYNNEI. Trimming cost V 6 bases and J 5 bases, with 14 bases left between them.

This clonotype has a handful of counts. V gene TRBV24-1 combines with J gene TRBJ2-1, with 7 bases that match TRBD1. Per germline, CDR1 KGHDR and CDR2 SFDVKD. The length of the CDR3 is 15 residues. V was pared by 0 bases and J by 9 bases, with 7 bases of the junction left unmatched. Here the CDR3 reads CATSDLRTGLGEQFF. The CDR3 DNA reads TGTGCCACCAGTGATTTGAGGACAGGACTTGGTGAGCAGTTCTTC.

The table lists this clonotype with a few counts. The V gene is TRBV7-2, the J gene TRBJ1-2, with TRBD1 matching 7 bases. In germline, CDR1 is SGHTA, CDR2 FQGNSA. The V and J ends lost 2 bases and 4 bases, in that order; junction bases with no gene match: 7. This CDR3 has 15 residues. The CDR3 coding sequence is TGTGCCAGCAGCTTAAATACAGGGGAGACCTATGGCTACACCTTC. This sequence encodes CASSLNTGETYGYTF.

This sequence joins TRBV6-1 and TRBJ2-7, with 7 nucleotides matching TRBD2. The CDR3 is made up of 14 amino acids. V trimming: 3 bases; J trimming: 4 bases; junction bases outside the gene matches: 6. CDR1 MNHNS and CDR2 SASEGT come from the germline V gene. Here the CDR3 DNA reads TGTGCCAGCAGTGAGGCGCAGGGACTATACGAGCAGTACGTC. As protein: CASSEAQGLYEQYV.

A few counts support this clonotype. The chain employs TRBV6-1 and TRBJ1-3; D remains ambiguous. From germline, CDR1 is MNHNS and CDR2 SASEGT. V lost 1 base and J 0 bases, leaving 10 bases between the germline ends. CDR3 length equals 16 residues. Here the CDR3 DNA reads TGTGCCAGCAGTGAAGTGGGCAGTTACTCTGGAAACACCATATATTTT. Translating gives CASSEVGSYSGNTIYF.

The CDR3 here is CSARSQNEAFF. The CDR3 DNA is TGCAGTGCTAGGTCACAGAATGAAGCTTTCTTT. V gene TRBV20-1 combines with J gene TRBJ1-1; D call uncertain. Trimming left V 3 bases short and J 7 bases short, with 9 bases between. This CDR3 region has 11 residues. From germline, CDR1 is DFQATT and CDR2 SNEGSKA (reference sequence).